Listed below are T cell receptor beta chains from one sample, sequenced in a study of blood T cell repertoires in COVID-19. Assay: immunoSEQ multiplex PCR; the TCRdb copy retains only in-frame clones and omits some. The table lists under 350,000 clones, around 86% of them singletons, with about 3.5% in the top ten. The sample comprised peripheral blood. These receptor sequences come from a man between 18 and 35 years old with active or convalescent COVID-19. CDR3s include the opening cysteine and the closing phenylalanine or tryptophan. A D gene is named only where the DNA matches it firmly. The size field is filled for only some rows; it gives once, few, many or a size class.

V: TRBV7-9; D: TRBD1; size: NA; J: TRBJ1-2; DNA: TGTGCCAGCAGGGTCGACAGGGACTATGGCTACACCTTC; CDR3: CASRVDRDYGYTF
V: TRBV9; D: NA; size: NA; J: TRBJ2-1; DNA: TGTGCCAGCAGCTCACTAGGTGAGCAGTTCTTC; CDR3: CASSSLGEQFF
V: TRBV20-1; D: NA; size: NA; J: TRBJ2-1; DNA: TGCAGTGCTAGAGTTGTGGCGGAGGCGTTCTTC; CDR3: CSARVVAEAFF
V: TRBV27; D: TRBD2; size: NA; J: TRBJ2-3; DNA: TGTGCCAGCAGCCTGACTAGCGGGGGATATACGCAGTATTTT; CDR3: CASSLTSGGYTQYF
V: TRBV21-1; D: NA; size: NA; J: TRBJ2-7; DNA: TGTGCCAGCAGCAAACCATTCAGGGGGCGGCCCCACTACGAGCAGTACTTC; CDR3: CASSKPFRGRPHYEQYF
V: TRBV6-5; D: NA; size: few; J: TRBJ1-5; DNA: TGTGCCAGCGGGAAGAGCGGGCACAATCAGCCCCAGCATTTT; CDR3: CASGKSGHNQPQHF
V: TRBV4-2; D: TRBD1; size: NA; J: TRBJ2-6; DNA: TGTGCCAGCAGCCAATTTGGGACAGGGGCTACCTCTGGGGCCAACGTCCTGACTTTC; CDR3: CASSQFGTGATSGANVLTF
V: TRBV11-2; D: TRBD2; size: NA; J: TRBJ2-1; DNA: TGTGCCAGCAGCTTTCGCCCCGGGACTAGCGGATACAATGAGCAGTTCTTC; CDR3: CASSFRPGTSGYNEQFF
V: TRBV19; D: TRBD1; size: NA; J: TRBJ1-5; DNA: TGTGCCAGTAGTGTCAAACCGGGACAGGGATACCAGCCCCAGCATTTT; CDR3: CASSVKPGQGYQPQHF
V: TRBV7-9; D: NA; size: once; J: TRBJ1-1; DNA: TGTGCCAGCAGCGCCCTCGCGGCGGAGAACACTGAAGCTTTCTTT; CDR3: CASSALAAENTEAFF
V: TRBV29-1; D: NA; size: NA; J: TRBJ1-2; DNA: TGCAGCGTCCCCACATTGTATGGCTACACCTTC; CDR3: CSVPTLYGYTF
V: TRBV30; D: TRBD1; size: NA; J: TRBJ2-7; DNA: TGTGCCTGGAGTTACAGGGGGCTGCGAGAGCAGTACTTC; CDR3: CAWSYRGLREQYF
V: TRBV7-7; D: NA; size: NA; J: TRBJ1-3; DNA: TGTGCCAGCAGCCCGGATACAGACTCTGGAAACACCATATATTTT; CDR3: CASSPDTDSGNTIYF
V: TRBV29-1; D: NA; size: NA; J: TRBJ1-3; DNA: TGCAGCGTTGATACAGGGTACCTGGGGGACACCATATATTTT; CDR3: CSVDTGYLGDTIYF
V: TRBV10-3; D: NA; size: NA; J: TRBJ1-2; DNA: TGTGCCACCTCAGTCATCACAACCTATGGCTACACCTTC; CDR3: CATSVITTYGYTF
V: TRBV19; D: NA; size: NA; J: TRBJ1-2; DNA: TGTGTCAGTAGTGCCTCTTGGAGGGCGCATGGCTACACCTTC; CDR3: CVSSASWRAHGYTF
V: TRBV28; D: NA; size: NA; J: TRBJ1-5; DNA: TGTGCCAGCCGCAGGCTGCCAAGCTCCTCGGGGAATCAGCCCCAGCATTTT; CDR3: CASRRLPSSSGNQPQHF
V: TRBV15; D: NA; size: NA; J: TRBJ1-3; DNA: TGTGCCACCAGCAGAGACGTGGGGAGCTCTGGAAACACCATATATTTT; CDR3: CATSRDVGSSGNTIYF
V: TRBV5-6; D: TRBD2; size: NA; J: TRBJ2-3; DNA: TGTGCCAGCAGCACGGGACTAGCGGGAGGAAAGTATTTT; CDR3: CASSTGLAGGKYF
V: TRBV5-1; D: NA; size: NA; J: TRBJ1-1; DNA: TGCGCCAGCTCCATTGGGGGCGCAACTGAAGCTTTCTTT; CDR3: CASSIGGATEAFF
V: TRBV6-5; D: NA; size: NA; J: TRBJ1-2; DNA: TGTGCCAGCAGTCCCGGCTATGGCTACACCTTC; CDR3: CASSPGYGYTF
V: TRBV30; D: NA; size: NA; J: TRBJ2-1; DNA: TGTGCCTGGAGTGTAAGCCTAGGATATAGTGAGCAGTTCTTC; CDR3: CAWSVSLGYSEQFF
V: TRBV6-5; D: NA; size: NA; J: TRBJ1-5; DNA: TGTGCCAGCAGTCCCGGGGGGTCAGGGGCAAATCATTTT; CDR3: CASSPGGSGANHF
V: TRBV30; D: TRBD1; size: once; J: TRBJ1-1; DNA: TGTGCCTGGTTGGGACAGGGAGGGACTGAAGCTTTCTTT; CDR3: CAWLGQGGTEAFF
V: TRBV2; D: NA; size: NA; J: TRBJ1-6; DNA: TGTGCCAGCAGTGAAGCCACACCCCTCCACTTT; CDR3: CASSEATPLHF
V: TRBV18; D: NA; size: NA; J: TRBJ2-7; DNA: TGTGCCAGCTCACCCGGACTCAAAGGATACGAGCAGTACTTC; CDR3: CASSPGLKGYEQYF
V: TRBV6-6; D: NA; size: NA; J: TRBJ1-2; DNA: TGTGCCACTCGGACAGCTCCCCCCTCCTATGGCTACACCTTC; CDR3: CATRTAPPSYGYTF
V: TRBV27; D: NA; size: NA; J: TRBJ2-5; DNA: TGTGCCAGCAGTCCCCGGGAACAAGAGACCCAGTACTTC; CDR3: CASSPREQETQYF
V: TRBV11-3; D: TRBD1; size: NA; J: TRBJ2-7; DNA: TGTGCCAGCTCCTCCGGTGGACAGGGGACCTACGAGCAGTACTTC; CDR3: CASSSGGQGTYEQYF
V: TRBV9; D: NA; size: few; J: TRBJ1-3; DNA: TGTGCCAGCAGCCTAGGGAGTGGAAACACCATATATTTT; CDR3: CASSLGSGNTIYF
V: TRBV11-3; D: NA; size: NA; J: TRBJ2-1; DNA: TGTGCCAGCAGAGAGAACAATGAGCAGTTCTTC; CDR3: CASRENNEQFF
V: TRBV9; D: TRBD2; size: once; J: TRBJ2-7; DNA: TGTGCCAGCAGCGTAGGGCCTAGCGGGACCTACGAGCAGTACTTC; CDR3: CASSVGPSGTYEQYF
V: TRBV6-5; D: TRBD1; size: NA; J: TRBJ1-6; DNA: TGTGCCAGCCACCGAACAGGGGACCATAATTCACCCCTCCACTTT; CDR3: CASHRTGDHNSPLHF
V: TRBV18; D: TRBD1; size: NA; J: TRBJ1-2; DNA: TGTGCCAGCTCACGGGACAGGATCTCGGGCTACACCTTC; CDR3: CASSRDRISGYTF
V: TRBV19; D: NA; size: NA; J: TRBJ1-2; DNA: TGTGCCAGTAGGGGGAGCGAGATTGCCTATGGCTACACCTTC; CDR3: CASRGSEIAYGYTF
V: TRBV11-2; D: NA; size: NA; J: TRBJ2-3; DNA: TGTGCCAGCAGCATGCTACAGGTTCTCGCAGATACGCAGTATTTT; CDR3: CASSMLQVLADTQYF
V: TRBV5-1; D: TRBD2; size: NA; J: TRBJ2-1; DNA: TGCGCCAGCAGAGGACTAGCGGGTCTCAGCTCCTACAATGAGCAGTTCTTC; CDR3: CASRGLAGLSSYNEQFF
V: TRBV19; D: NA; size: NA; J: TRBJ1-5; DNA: TGTGCCAGTAGATGGACACACGAAGCCTATAGCAATCAGCCCCAGCATTTT; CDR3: CASRWTHEAYSNQPQHF
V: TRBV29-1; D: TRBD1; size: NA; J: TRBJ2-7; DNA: TGCAGCGTACCGGGACAGGGACCGGGTGGCTACGAGCAGTACTTC; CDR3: CSVPGQGPGGYEQYF
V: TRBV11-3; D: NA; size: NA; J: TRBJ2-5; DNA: TGTGCCAGCAGCTCCTTCTCCGGACTTTCCGAGACCCAGTACTTC; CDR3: CASSSFSGLSETQYF
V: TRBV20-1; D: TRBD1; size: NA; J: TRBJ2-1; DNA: TGCAGTGCTAGTATACAGGGGAGCAATGAGCAGTTCTTC; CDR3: CSASIQGSNEQFF
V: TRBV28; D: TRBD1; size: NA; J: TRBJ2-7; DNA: TGTGCCAGCAGGCCGGGACAGGGGCTCTACGAGCAGTACTTC; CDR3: CASRPGQGLYEQYF
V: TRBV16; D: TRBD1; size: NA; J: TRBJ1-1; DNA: TGTGCCAGCAGCCAAACACCGGGACAGTCGAACACTGAAGCTTTCTTT; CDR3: CASSQTPGQSNTEAFF
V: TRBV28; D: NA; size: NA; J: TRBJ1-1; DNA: TGTGCCAGCAGCCCCGTGAGGCCGGTGAACACTGAAGCTTTCTTT; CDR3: CASSPVRPVNTEAFF
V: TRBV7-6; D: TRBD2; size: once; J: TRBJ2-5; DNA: TGTGCCAGCAGCAACCGACTAGCGGGGGAGCAAGAGACCCAGTACTTC; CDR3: CASSNRLAGEQETQYF
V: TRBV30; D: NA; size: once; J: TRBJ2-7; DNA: TGTGCCTGGAGTGTAGGTGCAGGCTACGAGCAGTACTTC; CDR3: CAWSVGAGYEQYF
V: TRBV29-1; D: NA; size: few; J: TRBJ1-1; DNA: TGCAGCTATTGGGGGGGGAGGGTGTCGAACACTGAAGCTTTCTTT; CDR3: CSYWGGRVSNTEAFF
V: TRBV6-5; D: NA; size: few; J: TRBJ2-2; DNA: TGTGCCAGCAGTCCAGGCTTCGCGAACACCGGGGAGCTGTTTTTT; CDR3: CASSPGFANTGELFF
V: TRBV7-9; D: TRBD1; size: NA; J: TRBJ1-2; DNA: TGTGCCAGCAGCCTCCCCGGGACAGATCGCGGCTACACCTTC; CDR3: CASSLPGTDRGYTF
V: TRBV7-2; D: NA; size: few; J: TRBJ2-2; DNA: TGTGCCACCCAACCGGGGAACACCGGGGAGCTGTTTTTT; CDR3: CATQPGNTGELFF
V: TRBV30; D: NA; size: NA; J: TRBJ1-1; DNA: TGTGCCTGGAGTGTAGGGGTGGGTGGAGAAGCTTTCTTT; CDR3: CAWSVGVGGEAFF